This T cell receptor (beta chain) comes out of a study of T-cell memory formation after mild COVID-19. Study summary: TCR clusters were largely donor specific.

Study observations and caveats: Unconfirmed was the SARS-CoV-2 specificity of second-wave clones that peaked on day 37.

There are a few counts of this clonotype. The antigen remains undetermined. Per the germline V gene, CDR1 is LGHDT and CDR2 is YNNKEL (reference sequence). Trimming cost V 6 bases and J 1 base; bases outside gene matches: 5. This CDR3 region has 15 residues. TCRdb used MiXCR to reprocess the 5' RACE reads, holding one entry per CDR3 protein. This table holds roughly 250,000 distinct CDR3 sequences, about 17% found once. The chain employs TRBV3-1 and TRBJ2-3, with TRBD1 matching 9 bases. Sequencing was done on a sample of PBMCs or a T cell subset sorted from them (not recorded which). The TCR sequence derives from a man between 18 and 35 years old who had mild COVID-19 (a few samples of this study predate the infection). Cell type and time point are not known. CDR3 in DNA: TGTGCCAGCAGAGACAGGGGGGTGGGCACAGATACGCAGTATTTT. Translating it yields CASRDRGVGTDTQYF.